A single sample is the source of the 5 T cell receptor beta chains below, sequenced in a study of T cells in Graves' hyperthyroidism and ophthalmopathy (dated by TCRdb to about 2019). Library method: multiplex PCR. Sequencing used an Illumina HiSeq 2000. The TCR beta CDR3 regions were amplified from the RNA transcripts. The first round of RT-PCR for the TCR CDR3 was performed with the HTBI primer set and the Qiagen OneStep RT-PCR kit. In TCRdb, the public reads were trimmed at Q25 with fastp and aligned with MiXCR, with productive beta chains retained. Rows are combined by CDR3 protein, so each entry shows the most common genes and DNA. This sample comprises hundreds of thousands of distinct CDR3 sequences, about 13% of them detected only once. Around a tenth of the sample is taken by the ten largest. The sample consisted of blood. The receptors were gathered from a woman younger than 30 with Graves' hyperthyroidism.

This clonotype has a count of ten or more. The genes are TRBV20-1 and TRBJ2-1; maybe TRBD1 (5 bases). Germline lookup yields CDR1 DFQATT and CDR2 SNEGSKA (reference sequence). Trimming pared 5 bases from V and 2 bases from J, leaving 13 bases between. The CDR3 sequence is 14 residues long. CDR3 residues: CSAGVGATYNEQFF. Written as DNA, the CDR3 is TGCAGTGCTGGGGTAGGGGCTACCTACAATGAGCAGTTCTTC.

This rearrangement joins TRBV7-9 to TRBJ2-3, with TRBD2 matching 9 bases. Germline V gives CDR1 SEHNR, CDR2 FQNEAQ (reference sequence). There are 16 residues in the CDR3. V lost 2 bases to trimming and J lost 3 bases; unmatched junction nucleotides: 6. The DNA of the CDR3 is TGTGCCAGCAGCTTAAGGCGGGGGGGAAATACAGATACGCAGTATTTT. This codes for CASSLRRGGNTDTQYF.

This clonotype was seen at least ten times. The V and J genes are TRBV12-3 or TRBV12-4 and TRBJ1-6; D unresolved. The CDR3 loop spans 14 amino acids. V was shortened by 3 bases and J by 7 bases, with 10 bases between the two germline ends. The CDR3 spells CASSFGHPNSPLHF. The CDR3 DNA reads TGTGCCAGCAGTTTTGGGCACCCCAATTCACCCCTCCACTTT.

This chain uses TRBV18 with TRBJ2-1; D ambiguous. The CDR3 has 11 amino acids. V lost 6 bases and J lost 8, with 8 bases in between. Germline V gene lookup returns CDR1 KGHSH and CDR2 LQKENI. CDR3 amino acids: CASSRSDEQFF. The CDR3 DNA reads TGTGCCAGCTCCCGGTCCGATGAGCAGTTCTTC.

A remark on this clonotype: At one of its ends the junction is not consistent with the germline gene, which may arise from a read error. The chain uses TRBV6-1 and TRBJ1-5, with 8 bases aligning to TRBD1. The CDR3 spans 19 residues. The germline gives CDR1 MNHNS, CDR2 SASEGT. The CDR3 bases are TGTGCCAGCAATGAAAGGTCCCGGACGACAGGGGTTTATCGCCAGCCCCAGCATTTT. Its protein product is CASNERSRTTGVYRQPQHF.